This TCR beta chain was retrieved from a study of low-dose radiotherapy and immunotherapy resistance in tumors. Study-level information: Cohort 2's total reached 13 Gy over 26 weeks, at 1 Gy per fraction every two weeks.

This clonotype came up many times. The CDR3 has 16 residues. Unmatched junction bases numbered 11, after V lost 4 bases and J lost 1 base. CDR1 is SQVTM, CDR2 ANQGSEA, per germline. Time point indicated: before trial treatment. Ipilimumab, nivolumab, aspirin, low-dose cyclophosphamide and low-dose radiotherapy were administered to donors. Alpha and beta chains were covered, as first-strand cDNA relied on TRAV- and TRBV-specific primers. Both a constant-region primer and a V-primer adapter served to amplify TCRs across 20 to 25 PCR cycles. TCRdb ran MiXCR on the reads and lists one entry per CDR3 protein. The sample yields around 79,000 distinct CDR3 sequences, about 19% seen once.

The V and J genes are TRBV29-1 and TRBJ2-7; 9 bases align to TRBD2. The source of this sequence is a male donor with prostate cancer. The sequencing used PBMCs, collected before treatment. This chain's CDR3 is CSVVHSGGGTSYEQYF. The DNA of the CDR3 is TGCAGCGTTGTTCATAGCGGGGGCGGGACGTCCTACGAGCAGTACTTC.